This record covers a single T cell receptor (beta chain). Original handling: Estimation of nucleated cell counts relied on the amplification of reference gene primers. Measured with immunoSEQ multiplex PCR; TCRdb has only the in-frame clones, and not every one. V and J calls and clone size are given by that table; D and trimming were obtained from the DNA. This sample has approximately 97,000 clones; roughly nine tenths occur once, and the top ten carry under 2.5%. This sample was taken from a study of blood T cell repertoires in COVID-19. Overall study context: The samples span acute and convalescent COVID-19 from the United States, Italy and Spain. T cells, B-cell-depleted T cells, or PBMCs supplied cDNA or gDNA.

Per the germline V gene, CDR1 is MNHEY and CDR2 is SVGEGT. The length of the CDR3 is 15 residues. With 7 bases clipped from V and 3 bases from J, the junction kept 11 bases outside the gene matches. The receptor's source is a man aged 45-65 years with active COVID-19. Sequenced: peripheral blood. The J gene is TRBJ2-7, the V gene TRBV6-2 or TRBV6-3; 8 bases match TRBD2. DNA of the CDR3: TGTGCCAGCACCCCTGGGATAGCGGGGCTCTACGAGCAGTACTTC. Its translation is CASTPGIAGLYEQYF.